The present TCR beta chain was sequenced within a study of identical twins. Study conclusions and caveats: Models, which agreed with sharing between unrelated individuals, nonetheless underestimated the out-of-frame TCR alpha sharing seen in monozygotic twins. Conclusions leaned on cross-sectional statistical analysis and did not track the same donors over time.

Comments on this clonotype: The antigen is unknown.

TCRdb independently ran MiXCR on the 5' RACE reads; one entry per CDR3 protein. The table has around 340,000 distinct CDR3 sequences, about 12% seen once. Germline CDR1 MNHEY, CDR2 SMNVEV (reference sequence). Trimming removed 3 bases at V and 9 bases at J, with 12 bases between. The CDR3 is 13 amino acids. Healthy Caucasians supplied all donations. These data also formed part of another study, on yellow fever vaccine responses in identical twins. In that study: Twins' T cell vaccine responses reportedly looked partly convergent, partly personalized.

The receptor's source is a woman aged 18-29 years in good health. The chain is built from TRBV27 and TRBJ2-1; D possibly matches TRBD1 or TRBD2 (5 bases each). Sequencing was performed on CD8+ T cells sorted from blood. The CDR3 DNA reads TGTGCCAGCAGTTTCCTTGGGGGTAGTGAGCAGTTCTTC. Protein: CASSFLGGSEQFF.